A selection of T cell receptor beta chains follows, all from one sample in a study of blood T cell repertoires in COVID-19. Profiling relied on immunoSEQ multiplex PCR, and the TCRdb table lists in-frame clones only, not all of them. The sample includes about 20,000 clones, about 90% of them seen just once. The sample consisted of peripheral blood. These receptors were taken from a man in his 70s with acute or convalescent COVID-19. Both conserved end residues are trimmed from each CDR3. Not every row has a clone size; where given, it reads once, few, many or a size class.

CDR3aa	abundance	v_gene	j_gene
ASSLEGTSGHEQY	NA	TRBV5-1	TRBJ2-7
ASSLTQDNSPLH	NA	TRBV28	TRBJ1-6
ASSLELAVFNEQF	NA	TRBV4-3	TRBJ2-1
ATSAGGRTGELF	NA	TRBV24-1	TRBJ2-2
ASSLEGHEQY	NA	TRBV11-2	TRBJ2-7
ASSLRDIPF	NA	TRBV12-3/TRBV12-4	TRBJ2-1
ASSLGARATDTQY	NA	TRBV11-3	TRBJ2-3
ASSFFGGDYEQY	NA	TRBV27	TRBJ2-7
ASIPTAGTGSSYEQY	NA	TRBV28	TRBJ2-7
ASSLIAGVSYEQY	NA	TRBV28	TRBJ2-7
ASSLVIAGGTDTQY	NA	TRBV5-1	TRBJ2-3
ASSLQGQPIFEQF	NA	TRBV11-2	TRBJ2-1
ASRSGQGGGGELF	NA	TRBV28	TRBJ2-2
ASTQTVDNEQF	NA	TRBV5-1	TRBJ2-1
ASSQGTGITDTQY	once	TRBV4-1	TRBJ2-3
ASSRQGGDTQY	NA	TRBV6-5	TRBJ2-3
ASSQGLAGGLQETQY	NA	TRBV4-1	TRBJ2-5
ASSQDETGPYNEQF	NA	TRBV4-1	TRBJ2-1
ASSSTGKNEAF	NA	TRBV5-6	TRBJ1-1
ASSMHGASGRAALVTQY	few	TRBV19	TRBJ2-3
ASQESGYGYT	NA	TRBV7-9	TRBJ1-2
ASSLAGGRSMGGNYNEQF	NA	TRBV5-1	TRBJ2-1
ASSESPGVLAF	NA	TRBV6-1	TRBJ1-1
ASSLTGTGGYNEQF	NA	TRBV19	TRBJ2-1
ASSTTVSGNTIY	NA	TRBV19	TRBJ1-3
ASSQGYPSATDTQY	once	TRBV4-3	TRBJ2-3
ASSLTTGDQPQH	NA	TRBV7-2	TRBJ1-5
ASISGGAGDTQY	NA	TRBV19	TRBJ2-3
AAGWAYEQY	NA	TRBV19	TRBJ2-7
ASSALQTGSGTEAF	NA	TRBV5-1	TRBJ1-1
ASSQVENPNEKLF	NA	TRBV4-1	TRBJ1-4
ASLQANNEQF	NA	TRBV28	TRBJ2-1
ASSISGGAAGANVLT	NA	TRBV19	TRBJ2-6
ASSRLAGVPFTDTQY	NA	TRBV6-2/TRBV6-3	TRBJ2-3
TSSQLPGQRVNSPLH	few	TRBV1	TRBJ1-6
ASSLRLAGLGELF	NA	TRBV5-1	TRBJ2-2
ASSPPTLTGGKETQY	NA	TRBV18	TRBJ2-5
ASSAGGAGTEAF	NA	TRBV7-9	TRBJ1-1
ASKLAGGPYGEQF	NA	TRBV19	TRBJ2-1
ASSPSGGPYNEQF	NA	TRBV2	TRBJ2-1
ASATPAGSPLH	once	TRBV5-1	TRBJ1-6
ASSPPGQAGEIYGYT	NA	TRBV5-6	TRBJ1-2
ASRWGQDPDEQF	NA	TRBV5-5	TRBJ2-1